Each of the 28 T cell receptor beta chains below was sequenced from the same sample in a study of T cells in Graves' hyperthyroidism and ophthalmopathy (dated by TCRdb to the late 2010s). Libraries were built with multiplex PCR. Reads for this sample came from an Illumina HiSeq 2000. TCR beta CDR3 regions were amplified from RNA transcripts. The first round of RT-PCR for the TCR CDR3 was performed with the HTBI primer set and the Qiagen OneStep RT-PCR kit. TCRdb trimmed the raw reads at Q25, called clones with MiXCR and kept productive beta chains. Here each entry gathers all rows of one CDR3 protein and keeps the most common genes and DNA. The sample table holds about 400,000 distinct CDR3 sequences, of which around 14% were seen once. Approximately 7.5% of the sample belongs to the ten largest clones. What was sequenced was blood. All receptors derive from a woman between 18 and 30 years old with Graves' hyperthyroidism.

This clonotype was observed many times. V and J are TRBV24-1 and TRBJ2-1, with 7 bases matching TRBD2. Trimming removed 5 bases from V and 8 bases from J; junction bases left unmatched: 8. The CDR3 length is 14 residues. CDR1 KGHDR and CDR2 SFDVKD come from the germline V gene. Here the CDR3 reads CATSGEGREHEQFF. The CDR3 region has the DNA TGTGCCACCAGTGGGGAGGGCAGGGAACATGAGCAGTTCTTC.

This clonotype appeared many times. This rearrangement joins TRBV2 to TRBJ1-6; D remains unclear. The CDR3 spans 14 residues. Between the trimmed V and J ends, which lost 4 bases and 13 bases, there was a span of 17 bases. The germline gives CDR1 SNHLY, CDR2 FYNNEI. CDR3 coding DNA: TGTGCCAGCAGTGGCCTAATTAGAGGGATTCCCCTCCACTTT. Its protein product is CASSGLIRGIPLHF.

In this sample, this clonotype turned up once. The chain has TRBV2 and TRBJ1-5; D unresolved. This CDR3 has 15 amino acids. The V and J ends lost 6 bases and 4 bases respectively, with 16 bases between them. Germline V gene sequence: CDR1 SNHLY, CDR2 FYNNEI. CDR3 coding DNA: TGTGCCAGCAGCCCCGTCGGCCGGCAAAATCAGCCCCAGCATTTT. Translated: CASSPVGRQNQPQHF.

This clonotype has a count of ten or more. The rearrangement links TRBV30 to TRBJ1-5; the D is unclear. Trimming took 0 bases from V and 0 from J, leaving 6 bases between them. The CDR3 is 14 amino acids. Germline V gene data show CDR1 as GTSNPN and CDR2 as SVGIG (reference sequence). The CDR3 reads CAWSVEGSNQPQHF. The DNA of the CDR3 is TGTGCCTGGAGTGTAGAGGGTAGCAATCAGCCCCAGCATTTT.

This clonotype was counted ten times or more. The chain employs TRBV19 and TRBJ1-1, with D possibly TRBD1 on 5 matching bases. Per germline, CDR1 LNHDA and CDR2 SQIVND (reference sequence). V was trimmed by 7 bases and J by 1 base, leaving 13 bases between them. This CDR3 comprises 14 residues. The CDR3 sequence is CASTEGNANTEAFF. CDR3 bases: TGTGCCAGTACGGAGGGGAATGCGAACACTGAAGCTTTCTTT.

There are many counts of this clonotype. The chain links TRBV18 to TRBJ1-5; D remains unclear. Germline lookup yields CDR1 KGHSH and CDR2 LQKENI. The V end was cut by 0 bases, the J end by 9 bases, with 12 bases between. The CDR3 loop spans 14 amino acids. The CDR3 loop reads CASSPPDGAGPQHF. The CDR3 bases are TGTGCCAGCTCACCACCAGACGGAGCGGGGCCCCAGCATTTT.

This clonotype was seen more than once but under ten times. The CDR3 does not close with the conserved phenylalanine or tryptophan, likely indicating a read error. The chain employs TRBV9 and TRBJ2-3, with 9 bases matching TRBD2. Germline loops: CDR1 SGDLS, CDR2 YYNGEE. The CDR3 is 16 amino acids. V shed 0 bases and J 2 bases; nucleotides not matched to a gene: 4. CDR3 loop: CASSVAAGGLTDTQYL. The CDR3, as DNA: TGTGCCAGCAGCGTAGCAGCGGGAGGCCTCACAGATACGCAGTATCTT.

A few counts support this clonotype. A read error is possible here, since a much larger clone lies one base away. V and J are TRBV2 and TRBJ2-2, with 11 positions matching TRBD1. The CDR3 is made up of 13 amino acids. The V gene's germline CDR1 is SNHLY and CDR2 FYNNEI. V was clipped by 8 bases and J by 7 bases; unmatched bases: 3. The CDR3 coding sequence is TGTGCCAGCGTGGGACAGGGGGACGGGGAGCTGTTTTTT. It encodes CASVGQGDGELFF. The full variable domain, completed using reference TRBV2 and TRBJ2-2, is EPEVTQTPSHQVTQMGQEVILRCVPISNHLYFYWYRQILGQKVEFLVSFYNNEISEKSEIFDDQFSVERPDGSNFTLKIRSTKLEDSAMYFCASVGQGDGELFFGEGSRLTVL.

In this sample, this clonotype turned up many times. V usage is TRBV20-1 and J usage is TRBJ2-1, with TRBD2 matching over 7 bases. The length of the CDR3 is 13 residues. V gave up 3 bases and J gave up 8 bases; unmatched junction bases: 7. Germline V gives CDR1 DFQATT, CDR2 SNEGSKA (reference sequence). DNA for the CDR3: TGCAGTGCTAGGAGGCGGGAGCGCTATGAGCAGTTCTTC. Translated, it gives CSARRRERYEQFF.

This clonotype was seen a few times. For the CDR3, the DNA is TGTGCCAGCAGTTACGGGGGCGCGGCCGTCACCGGGGAGCTGTTTTTT. Translating it yields CASSYGGAAVTGELFF. This chain connects TRBV6-5 to TRBJ2-2, with TRBD1 as a possible D gene (6 bases). The CDR3 spans 16 residues. Germline values: CDR1 MNHEY, CDR2 SVGAGI. The V end lost 2 bases, the J end lost 4 bases, and 14 bases lay between the germline ends.

This clonotype has ten or more counts. CDR3 sequence reads: CASSLLPGNTIYF. The CDR3 bases are TGTGCCAGCAGCTTGTTACCAGGAAACACCATATATTTT. This rearrangement joins TRBV7-9 to TRBJ1-3; D not certain. With 3 bases removed from V and 4 bases from J, the gap between germline ends came to 7 bases. The CDR3 spans 13 residues. Germline CDR1 and CDR2: SEHNR and FQNEAQ (reference sequence).

Many counts were recorded for this clonotype. The rearrangement links TRBV18 to TRBJ2-3, with 11 bases identical to TRBD2. The CDR3 has 14 amino acids. Germline values: CDR1 KGHSH, CDR2 LQKENI. The ends lost 6 bases at V and 5 bases at J; junction bases unmatched: 4. CDR3 in amino acids: CASSLTSGVDTQYF. CDR3 bases: TGTGCCAGCTCGTTGACTAGCGGGGTAGATACGCAGTATTTT. The full variable domain, in which reference TRBV18 and TRBJ2-3 provide the parts outside the CDR3, is NAGVMQNPRHLVRRRGQEARLRCSPMKGHSHVYWYRQLPEEGLKFMVYLQKENIIDESGMPKERFSAEFPKEGPSILRIQQVVRGDSAAYFCASSLTSGVDTQYFGPGTRLTVL.

This clonotype appeared a few times. The chain has TRBV11-3 and TRBJ2-1; 10 bases map to TRBD2. J was trimmed by 1 base and V by 5 bases; bases with no gene match: 14. From germline, CDR1 is SGHNT and CDR2 YENEEA. This CDR3 has 19 residues. The CDR3 sequence is CASSTRRAGGPGSYNEQFF. In nucleotides, the CDR3 is TGTGCCAGCAGCACCCGACGAGCGGGAGGGCCAGGTTCCTACAATGAGCAGTTCTTC. The full variable domain, rest sourced from reference TRBV11-3 and TRBJ2-1, is EAGVVQSPRYKIIEKKQPVAFWCNPISGHNTLYWYLQNLGQGPELLIRYENEEAVDDSQLPKDRFSAERLKGVDSTLKIQPAELGDSAVYLCASSTRRAGGPGSYNEQFFGPGTRLTVL.

This clonotype has at least ten counts. The gene calls are TRBV20-1 and TRBJ1-2, with a possible D match to TRBD1 (6 bases). CDR3 length: 12 residues. CDR1 DFQATT and CDR2 SNEGSKA come from the germline V gene (reference sequence). V lost 3 bases and J 4 bases, leaving 9 bases between the germline ends. CDR3 coding DNA: TGCAGTGCTAGGTCAGGGGTCTATGGCTACACCTTC. It is translated as CSARSGVYGYTF.

The V call is TRBV4-1, the J call TRBJ2-3; a possible D gene is TRBD1 (6 bases). The CDR3 has 17 residues. V gave up 5 bases and J gave up 2 bases, with 20 bases separating them. CDR1 and CDR2 (germline): MGHRA, YSYEKL. The CDR3 sequence: CASSKGSTGLLTDTQYF. The DNA of the CDR3 is TGCGCCAGCAGCAAAGGATCGACAGGCCTACTCACAGATACGCAGTATTTT.

This clonotype was seen ten or more times. This chain uses TRBV2 with TRBJ2-7; 9 nucleotides line up with TRBD2. CDR1 is SNHLY and CDR2 is FYNNEI in the germline V gene. CDR3 length: 14 residues. V lost 6 bases, J lost 2 bases, and 5 bases stayed unmatched. CDR3 nucleotides: TGTGCCAGCAGGGGCAGCGGGAGGCCCTACGAGCAGTACTTC. Translation: CASRGSGRPYEQYF.

The chain uses TRBV4-1 and TRBJ1-2; maybe TRBD1 (6 bases). Trimming removed 1 base from V and 8 bases from J, with 17 bases in between. Germline loops: CDR1 MGHRA, CDR2 YSYEKL. CDR3 size: 15 residues. For the CDR3, the DNA is TGCGCCAGCAGCCAAGCCCCGGTCCCAAGGGGGGGCTACACCTTC. This encodes CASSQAPVPRGGYTF.

In regard to this clonotype: One end of the junction fails to match germline, which may point to a read error. This chain uses TRBV4-1 with TRBJ2-1; 7 bases agree with TRBD2. Germline lookup yields CDR1 MGHRA and CDR2 YSYEKL. The CDR3 covers 15 residues. CDR3 region: CAGSQAGTTYNEQFF. In nucleotides, the CDR3 is TGCGCCGGCAGCCAAGCGGGGACTACTTACAATGAGCAGTTCTTC.

The chain links TRBV6-5 to TRBJ2-5, with a tentative D call TRBD2 (5 bases). Per the germline V gene, CDR1 is MNHEY and CDR2 is SVGAGI. The V and J ends lost 0 bases and 5 bases respectively, with 19 bases between them. This CDR3 contains 17 residues. The CDR3 loop reads CASSYSISGEPLETQYF. In nucleotides, the CDR3 is TGTGCCAGCAGTTACTCGATTTCCGGGGAACCCTTGGAGACCCAGTACTTC.

This clonotype appeared many times. The CDR3 DNA is TGTGCCAGCAGCATGACAGGGAACACTGAAGCTTTCTTT. This translates into CASSMTGNTEAFF. The V and J genes are TRBV6-1 and TRBJ1-1; TRBD1 might be the D (6 bases). This CDR3 spans 13 amino acids. Trimming removed 6 bases at V and 1 base at J, with 9 bases between. The germline CDR1 and CDR2 sequences are MNHNS and SASEGT.

Concerning this clonotype itself: A much larger clone differs by one base, so this may be a read error. The V and J genes are TRBV12-3 or TRBV12-4 and TRBJ2-3; D remains unclear. V lost 2 bases to trimming and J lost 4 bases, with 10 bases between them. This CDR3 region has 14 residues. CDR3 in DNA: TGTGCCAGCAGTTTAATAGCCTGGGCAGATACGCAGTATTTT. Translated, it gives CASSLIAWADTQYF.

This clonotype has only a few counts. This chain connects TRBV30 to TRBJ2-1; TRBD2 aligns across 8 bases. This CDR3 is built from 14 residues. Per the germline V gene, CDR1 is GTSNPN and CDR2 is SVGIG (reference sequence). The ends lost 2 bases at V and 10 bases at J; junction bases unmatched: 10. This CDR3 reads CAWSRGGGAVEQFF. The CDR3 nucleotides are TGTGCCTGGAGTCGGGGGGGTGGAGCTGTAGAGCAGTTCTTC.

This clonotype was counted ten times or more. This chain connects TRBV6-1 to TRBJ2-2; TRBD2 matches 10 bases. The CDR3 consists of 15 residues. Trimming took 2 bases from V and 4 from J; bases not matched to a gene: 1. CDR1 is MNHNS, CDR2 SASEGT, per germline. CDR3 region: CASSESSGGTGELFF. The DNA for the CDR3 is TGTGCCAGCAGTGAATCTAGCGGGGGCACCGGGGAGCTGTTTTTT.

As regards this clonotype: This may arise from a read error, as a much more abundant clone is one base away. The gene calls are TRBV27 and TRBJ2-1; TRBD2 aligns across 7 bases. The length of the CDR3 is 14 residues. In germline, CDR1 is MNHEY, CDR2 SMNVEV (reference sequence). The ends lost 3 bases at V and 13 bases at J; junction bases unmatched: 12. CDR3 bases: TGTGCCAGCAGTTTTGGACTAGTGGGAGGGCAACAGTTCTTC. It specifies CASSFGLVGGQQFF.

Notes on this clonotype: At one of its ends the junction is not consistent with the germline gene, which may arise from a read error. The V call is TRBV9, the J call TRBJ2-3, with 7 bases fitting TRBD2. Germline lookup yields CDR1 SGDLS and CDR2 YYNGEE. The CDR3 has 13 amino acids. CDR3 sequence (DNA): TGTGCCAGCAGCGCGCCCGATGGCGGGGGATCCCATTTT. It is translated as CASSAPDGGGSHF.

The chain links TRBV5-5 to TRBJ1-2; TRBD1 is a possible D gene (6 bases). The CDR3 is 14 residues long. Germline V lookup: CDR1 SGHKS, CDR2 YYEKEE (reference sequence). V dropped 2 bases and J dropped 8 bases, with 16 bases sitting between them. CDR3 residues: CASSLDGGLGGYTF. CDR3 sequence (DNA): TGTGCCAGCAGCTTAGACGGGGGCCTGGGAGGCTACACCTTC.

This clonotype was counted only a few times. V is TRBV5-6 and J is TRBJ2-1; D ambiguous. This CDR3 is 12 amino acids long. Between the trimmed V and J ends, which lost 4 bases and 15 bases, there was a span of 17 bases. Germline CDR1 and CDR2: SGHDT and YYEEEE. Here the CDR3 reads CASSGLGVPLFF. DNA of the CDR3: TGTGCCAGCAGCGGGCTGGGTGTCCCTCTGTTCTTC.

This clonotype has just a few counts. CDR3 bases: TGTGCCAGCGCCCCGGGACAGGGGTATAATTCACCCCTCCACTTT. Translating gives CASAPGQGYNSPLHF. The chain has TRBV9 and TRBJ1-6; 10 nucleotides line up with TRBD1. V was clipped by 7 bases and J by 4 bases; unmatched bases: 5. The CDR3 length is 15 residues. Germline V lookup: CDR1 SGDLS, CDR2 YYNGEE.